This T cell receptor (beta chain) was found in a study of blood T cell repertoires in COVID-19. Across the whole study: The United States, Italy and Spain were the sources of the acute and convalescent COVID-19 samples. The analysed material was cDNA or gDNA that came from T cells, B-cell-depleted T cells, or PBMCs.

J was trimmed by 6 bases and V by 5 bases; bases with no gene match: 8. Germline V gene sequence: CDR1 SGHVS, CDR2 FQNEAQ. This CDR3 is built from 16 residues. The authors' processing: The authors estimated nucleated cell counts from reference gene primer amplification. This table comes from immunoSEQ multiplex PCR, and its TCRdb copy is limited to in-frame clones, with some not included. Clone size and V and J calls were adopted from that table, with D and trimming inferred from the DNA. The repertoire holds about 30,000 clones, with about 91% as singletons. The chain joins TRBV7-8 to TRBJ2-5; 14 bases align to TRBD2. The material sequenced was peripheral blood. This receptor was obtained from a human donor in a cohort sampled during active COVID-19. CDR3 loop: CASSQGLAGGKKTQYF. CDR3 DNA: TGTGCCAGCAGCCAAGGACTAGCGGGGGGTAAGAAGACCCAGTACTTC.